This TCR beta chain appears in the sequencing data of a study of control samples from healthy donors and cancer patients. On this clone itself: The junction departs from the called germline gene at one end, perhaps through a read error.

Per the germline V gene, CDR1 is MNHEY and CDR2 is SVGAGI. The CDR3 consists of 12 residues. The table came from immunoSEQ multiplex PCR; TCRdb's copy has only in-frame clones and leaves some out. Here the sample spans around 120,000 clones, roughly 84% being singletons. The source of this sequence is a man aged 40-50 years in good health. The chain joins TRBV6-5 to TRBJ2-2; D tentatively reads TRBD1 or TRBD2 (6 bases each). Input material: blood. The CDR3 DNA reads as TGTGCCAGCAGCTGGACCTCGGGGGCGCTGTTTTTT. Translated: CASSWTSGALFF.